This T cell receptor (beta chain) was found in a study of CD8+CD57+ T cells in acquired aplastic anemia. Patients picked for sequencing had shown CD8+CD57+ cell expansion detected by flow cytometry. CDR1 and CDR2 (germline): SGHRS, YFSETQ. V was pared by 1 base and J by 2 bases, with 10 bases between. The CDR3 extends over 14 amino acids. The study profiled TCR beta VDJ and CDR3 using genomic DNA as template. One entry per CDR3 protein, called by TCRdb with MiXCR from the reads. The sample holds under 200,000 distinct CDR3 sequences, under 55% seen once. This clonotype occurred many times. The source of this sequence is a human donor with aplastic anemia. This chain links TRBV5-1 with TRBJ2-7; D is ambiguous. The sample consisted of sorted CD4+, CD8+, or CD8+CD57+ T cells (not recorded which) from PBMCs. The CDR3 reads CASSLWSEAYEQYF. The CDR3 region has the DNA TGCGCCAGCAGCTTGTGGAGCGAGGCCTACGAGCAGTACTTC.